The rows below give T cell receptor beta chains drawn from one sample of a study of OX40 agonist ivuxolimab in advanced cancers. Sequenced by immunoSEQ multiplex PCR; TCRdb stores in-frame clones only, minus some. This sample has tens of thousands of clones, with just over 85% found just once. Source: CD4+ or CD8+ T cells sorted from blood, taken in a trial of the OX40 agonist ivuxolimab. These receptors were collected from an adult with an advanced solid tumor such as melanoma, head and neck, liver or kidney cancer. Each CDR3 is given with its conserved first and last residue. The D gene is left open where the match is weak. Not every row has a clone size; where given, it reads once, few, many or a size class.

J | D | V | size | DNA | CDR3
TRBJ2-2 | . | TRBV7-2 | . | TGTGCCAGCAGCTTAGCGAGAGTAGACAGGGAGGGTGGCGGGGAGCTGTTTTTT | CASSLARVDREGGGELFF
TRBJ1-4 | . | TRBV4-3 | . | TGCGCCAGCAGCCAAGATTGGACCTCCGCGGGAGATGAAAAACTGTTTTTT | CASSQDWTSAGDEKLFF
TRBJ2-1 | TRBD2 | TRBV4-2 | . | TGTGCCAGCAGCCTTTCATCCCTAGCGGGGGGGAAGGATGAGCAGTTCTTC | CASSLSSLAGGKDEQFF
TRBJ2-1 | . | TRBV11-3 | . | TGTGCCAGCAGCTTATCCGGCAATGAGCAGTTCTTC | CASSLSGNEQFF
TRBJ1-2 | . | TRBV28 | . | TGTGCCGGGGGCGGGGTCTATGGCTACACCTTC | CAGGGVYGYTF
TRBJ2-1 | . | TRBV7-2 | . | TGTGCCAGCAGCACAACCGGGACGGCTTACAATGAGCAGTTCTTC | CASSTTGTAYNEQFF
TRBJ2-1 | TRBD2 | TRBV5-1 | . | TGCGCCAGCAGCCCTGGACTAGCGGGGGGCCGCCCATACTACAATGAGCAGTTCTTC | CASSPGLAGGRPYYNEQFF
TRBJ1-3 | . | TRBV5-1 | . | TGCGCCAGCAGCTTGGAGCAGGGGAGAAACACCATATATTTT | CASSLEQGRNTIYF
TRBJ2-5 | TRBD1 | TRBV6-1 | . | TGTGCCAGCAGTCCCCGGACAGGGTGGGAGACCCAGTACTTC | CASSPRTGWETQYF
TRBJ1-6 | . | TRBV30 | few | TGTGCCTGGAGTGGACAGCTTAATTCACCCCTCCACTTT | CAWSGQLNSPLHF
TRBJ2-3 | TRBD2 | TRBV5-5 | . | TGTGCCAGCAGCTTGGGGTCTAGCGGGACAGATACGCAGTATTTT | CASSLGSSGTDTQYF
TRBJ2-7 | . | TRBV9 | . | TGTGCCAGCAGCGCAAATACAGGATACCTATACGAGCAGTACTTC | CASSANTGYLYEQYF
TRBJ1-2 | TRBD1 | TRBV5-1 | . | TGCGCCAGCAGCTTCCGGGACAGGGGGTATGGCTACACCTTC | CASSFRDRGYGYTF
TRBJ2-5 | . | TRBV5-1 | . | TGCGCCAGCAGCTTGGACAGGGGAGGGCAAGAGACCCAGTACTTC | CASSLDRGGQETQYF
TRBJ1-1 | . | TRBV28 | . | TGTGCCAGCAGTTTGGGGTGGACTGAAGCTTTCTTT | CASSLGWTEAFF
TRBJ1-2 | . | TRBV14 | . | TGTGCCAGCAGCCAGATACAGGCGGGAGGCTACACCTTC | CASSQIQAGGYTF
TRBJ2-6 | . | TRBV5-1 | . | TGCGCCAGCAGCTTGGAGGGGCCTGGGGCCAACGTCCTGACTTTC | CASSLEGPGANVLTF
TRBJ2-1 | TRBD2 | TRBV6-5 | . | TGTGCCAGCACGGCGGGGGTGCACAATGAGCAGTTCTTC | CASTAGVHNEQFF
TRBJ2-1 | . | TRBV27 | few | TGTGCCAGCAGACAGGGACTCGGCAATGAGCAGTTCTTC | CASRQGLGNEQFF
TRBJ1-6 | . | TRBV6-5 | . | TGTGCCAGCAGCCCTTGGGGGGGAGGGGATTCACCCCTCCACTTT | CASSPWGGGDSPLHF
TRBJ2-7 | TRBD1 | TRBV27 | . | TGTGCCAGCAGTTTGCGGACAGGGGGAGGCGAGCAGTACTTC | CASSLRTGGGEQYF
TRBJ1-5 | . | TRBV28 | . | TGTGCCAGCAGTATCGGGGACGGTAGCAATCAGCCCCAGCATTTT | CASSIGDGSNQPQHF
TRBJ2-7 | . | TRBV7-2 | . | TGTGCCAGCAGCTTCGCGGCACAGCCTACCTACGAGCAGTACTTC | CASSFAAQPTYEQYF
TRBJ2-5 | . | TRBV5-4 | once | TGTGCCAGCGGAAAAGAGACCCAGTACTTC | CASGKETQYF
TRBJ1-6 | . | TRBV7-8 | . | TGTGCCAGCAGCTTAGCCTTGGACTATAATTCACCCCTCCACTTT | CASSLALDYNSPLHF
TRBJ2-5 | . | TRBV27 | once | TGTGCCAGCAGTCAGGGACAACGTGGAGAGACCCAGTACTTC | CASSQGQRGETQYF
TRBJ2-7 | . | TRBV7-2 | . | TGTGCCAGCAGCCGTTCCTACGAGCAGTACTTC | CASSRSYEQYF
TRBJ2-3 | TRBD1 | TRBV19 | . | TGTGCCAGTAGTATCGACAGGGGACGCAGGGATACGCAGTATTTT | CASSIDRGRRDTQYF
TRBJ1-1 | . | TRBV5-6 | . | TGTGCCAGCAGCCGACGTAGACACACCGGGACTCTGGGCAGCACTGAAGCTTTCTTT | CASSRRRHTGTLGSTEAFF
TRBJ2-3 | . | TRBV9 | . | TGTGCCAGCAGCGTATCTTCCGATACGCAGTATTTT | CASSVSSDTQYF
TRBJ1-2 | . | TRBV28 | . | TGTGCCAGCAGTCCGAACCGGGACGGCGGAGGGAGCTACACCTTC | CASSPNRDGGGSYTF
TRBJ2-1 | . | TRBV7-2 | . | TGTGCCAGCAGCTTGGGACCTCCCCCCAGTGAGCAGTTCTTC | CASSLGPPPSEQFF
TRBJ2-1 | . | TRBV7-6 | . | TGTGCCAGCAGCTCGCAACAGGGAAATGAGCAGTTCTTC | CASSSQQGNEQFF
TRBJ2-7 | . | TRBV18 | . | TGTGCCAGCTCTTCGACTGCTTACGAGCAGTACTTC | CASSSTAYEQYF
TRBJ2-5 | TRBD2 | TRBV5-6 | . | TGTGCCAGCAGCGGACCGGGACTAGCGGTGCAAGAGACCCAGTACTTC | CASSGPGLAVQETQYF
TRBJ2-5 | TRBD2 | TRBV6-6 | . | TGTGCCAGCAGTTCCGGGAGGCAAGAGACCCAGTACTTC | CASSSGRQETQYF
TRBJ1-6 | . | TRBV28 | . | TGTGCCAGCAGTGTGAACGGGGGGGCGAAGGTTAATTCACCCCTCCACTTT | CASSVNGGAKVNSPLHF
TRBJ1-2 | TRBD1 | TRBV30 | . | TGTGCCTGGGCCGTACAGCCAGGGGGGCGGTTTGGCTACACCTTC | CAWAVQPGGRFGYTF
TRBJ2-7 | TRBD1 | TRBV5-1 | once | TGCGCCAGCAGCCGTCCCGGGACAGGGTACGAGCAGTACTTC | CASSRPGTGYEQYF
TRBJ1-6 | . | TRBV5-5 | . | TGTGCCAGCAGTAGTGTTGATTCACCCCTCCACTTT | CASSSVDSPLHF
TRBJ2-7 | . | TRBV7-2 | few | TGTGCCAGCAGCCCCCGGCCGGGTGACGAGCAGTACTTC | CASSPRPGDEQYF
TRBJ1-1 | TRBD1 | TRBV7-8 | . | TGTGCCAGCAGCCGATCTACTCCGGGACAGCACCTGAACACTGAAGCTTTCTTT | CASSRSTPGQHLNTEAFF
TRBJ1-1 | . | TRBV19 | . | TGTGCCAGTAGTATATCGTCGTCCACTGAAGCTTTCTTT | CASSISSSTEAFF
TRBJ2-7 | . | TRBV13 | . | TGTGCCAGCAGACTAGGACGAACCAGTTACGAGCAGTACTTC | CASRLGRTSYEQYF
TRBJ1-2 | TRBD1 | TRBV7-2 | . | TGTGCCAGCAGCTTAGCGACAGGGACGGGCTATGGCTACACCTTC | CASSLATGTGYGYTF
TRBJ2-1 | TRBD2 | TRBV4-1 | . | TGCGCCAGCAGCCAACGCGGGACTAGCGGGGCTGACAATGAGCAGTTCTTC | CASSQRGTSGADNEQFF